A selection of T cell receptor beta chains follows, all from one sample in a study of blood T cell repertoires in COVID-19. Generated by immunoSEQ multiplex PCR, the TCRdb table keeps only in-frame clones and is missing some. The data show a few hundred thousand clones, approximately 87% seen once. Material for sequencing was PBMCs or T cells enriched from blood (not recorded which). The receptors derive from a woman aged 45-59 years who had recovered from COVID-19. Both conserved end residues are part of each CDR3. The order of the fields is D gene, J gene, clone size, V gene, CDR3 DNA, CDR3 protein. D genes are given only for firm matches. Where a row states a size, it is once, few, many or the class of an expanded clone; other rows omit it.

d_call: -; j_call: TRBJ1-3; clone_size: -; v_call: TRBV12-5; cdr3_nt: TGTGCTAGTGGTATGAGCTCTGGAAACACCATATATTTT; cdr3_aa: CASGMSSGNTIYF
d_call: TRBD1; j_call: TRBJ1-5; clone_size: -; v_call: TRBV19; cdr3_nt: TGTGCCAGTCTCAGATCCGGGACAGGACGGTCTCAGCCCCAGCATTTT; cdr3_aa: CASLRSGTGRSQPQHF
d_call: TRBD1; j_call: TRBJ2-7; clone_size: -; v_call: TRBV24-1; cdr3_nt: TGTGCCACCAGTGATCATGACAGGGACTACGAGCAGTACTTC; cdr3_aa: CATSDHDRDYEQYF
d_call: -; j_call: TRBJ2-5; clone_size: -; v_call: TRBV7-2; cdr3_nt: TGTGCCAGCAGCTCGGGACATATGACCCAGTACTTC; cdr3_aa: CASSSGHMTQYF
d_call: TRBD1; j_call: TRBJ1-4; clone_size: -; v_call: TRBV25-1; cdr3_nt: TGTGCCAGCAGTGATCCGGGACAGGGAAATGAAAAACTGTTTTTT; cdr3_aa: CASSDPGQGNEKLFF
d_call: -; j_call: TRBJ1-1; clone_size: few; v_call: TRBV4-1; cdr3_nt: TGCGCCAGTACTGCGGTGGGGGGCACTGAAGCTTTCTTT; cdr3_aa: CASTAVGGTEAFF
d_call: -; j_call: TRBJ1-6; clone_size: once; v_call: TRBV2; cdr3_nt: TGTGCCAGCAATGGTGCGGTGAATTCACCCCTCCACTTT; cdr3_aa: CASNGAVNSPLHF
d_call: -; j_call: TRBJ2-5; clone_size: -; v_call: TRBV3-1/TRBV3-2; cdr3_nt: TGTGCCAGCAGCCAAGATCTAGTAGTTTACAGGGCCCAAGAGACCCAGTACTTC; cdr3_aa: CASSQDLVVYRAQETQYF
d_call: TRBD2; j_call: TRBJ2-3; clone_size: -; v_call: TRBV7-2; cdr3_nt: TGTGCCAGCAGCGCAGTACTAGCGGGGTACACAGATACGCAGTATTTT; cdr3_aa: CASSAVLAGYTDTQYF
d_call: -; j_call: TRBJ1-5; clone_size: -; v_call: TRBV4-1; cdr3_nt: TGCGCCAGCAGACAAGACTTCAATCAGCCCCAGCATTTT; cdr3_aa: CASRQDFNQPQHF
d_call: -; j_call: TRBJ1-1; clone_size: -; v_call: TRBV19; cdr3_nt: TGTGCCAGTAGTATTCAGGCTTTCAACACTGAAGCTTTCTTT; cdr3_aa: CASSIQAFNTEAFF
d_call: -; j_call: TRBJ2-2; clone_size: once; v_call: TRBV2; cdr3_nt: TGTGCCAGCAATCTGGACATCGTAAACACCGGGGAGCTGTTTTTT; cdr3_aa: CASNLDIVNTGELFF
d_call: TRBD2; j_call: TRBJ2-3; clone_size: -; v_call: TRBV16; cdr3_nt: TGTGCCAGCAGCCAATCAGCTAGCGGGCTCACAGATACGCAGTATTTT; cdr3_aa: CASSQSASGLTDTQYF
d_call: -; j_call: TRBJ1-2; clone_size: -; v_call: TRBV5-1; cdr3_nt: TGCGCCAGCAGCTTGGTAACCCTTGGCCATGGCTACACCTTC; cdr3_aa: CASSLVTLGHGYTF
d_call: TRBD1; j_call: TRBJ1-5; clone_size: -; v_call: TRBV19; cdr3_nt: TGTGCCAGTAGTATAGTACCCAGGGGGCGAGATCAGCCCCAGCATTTT; cdr3_aa: CASSIVPRGRDQPQHF
d_call: TRBD1; j_call: TRBJ1-2; clone_size: -; v_call: TRBV29-1; cdr3_nt: TGCAGCGTCCAACCAGAGACAGGGAACTATGGCTACACCTTC; cdr3_aa: CSVQPETGNYGYTF
d_call: -; j_call: TRBJ1-4; clone_size: -; v_call: TRBV19; cdr3_nt: TGTGCCAGTACGGACAGTTGGGGAAATGAAAAACTGTTTTTT; cdr3_aa: CASTDSWGNEKLFF
d_call: -; j_call: TRBJ1-1; clone_size: -; v_call: TRBV3-1/TRBV3-2; cdr3_nt: TGTGCCAGCAGCCAAAATCGGGTTCCGGAAGCTTTCTTT; cdr3_aa: CASSQNRVPEAFF
d_call: TRBD1; j_call: TRBJ1-2; clone_size: -; v_call: TRBV5-1; cdr3_nt: TGCGCCAGCAGCTCGCGACAGGGGCACGATGGCTACACCTTC; cdr3_aa: CASSSRQGHDGYTF
d_call: -; j_call: TRBJ1-2; clone_size: few; v_call: TRBV28; cdr3_nt: TGTGCCAGCAGTTCTTCACAAACCTACACCCTAGGCTATGGCTACACCTTC; cdr3_aa: CASSSSQTYTLGYGYTF
d_call: TRBD1; j_call: TRBJ1-1; clone_size: -; v_call: TRBV5-1; cdr3_nt: TGCGCCAGCAGCTTGGTGCAGGGGGCAACTGAAGCTTTCTTT; cdr3_aa: CASSLVQGATEAFF
d_call: -; j_call: TRBJ1-1; clone_size: -; v_call: TRBV28; cdr3_nt: TGTGCCAGCACTTTGGGGGGACCTGCCCCTGAAGCTTTCTTT; cdr3_aa: CASTLGGPAPEAFF
d_call: -; j_call: TRBJ1-6; clone_size: -; v_call: TRBV28; cdr3_nt: TGTGCCAGCTCCTTTCCCGGGGTTACCGCCAATTCACCCCTCCACTTT; cdr3_aa: CASSFPGVTANSPLHF
d_call: -; j_call: TRBJ2-7; clone_size: -; v_call: TRBV7-8; cdr3_nt: TGTGCCAGCAGCTTTTCCACCGGACAGAGACACTACGAGCAGTACTTC; cdr3_aa: CASSFSTGQRHYEQYF
d_call: -; j_call: TRBJ1-4; clone_size: -; v_call: TRBV5-1; cdr3_nt: TGCGCCAGCAGCTGGGGTGGGGGCGTTGGTGAAAAACTGTTTTTT; cdr3_aa: CASSWGGGVGEKLFF
d_call: TRBD2; j_call: TRBJ2-5; clone_size: -; v_call: TRBV28; cdr3_nt: TGTGCCAGCAGTCGGGGACTAGCGGGGGGACGGGAGACCCAGTACTTC; cdr3_aa: CASSRGLAGGRETQYF
d_call: TRBD1; j_call: TRBJ2-2; clone_size: once; v_call: TRBV7-2; cdr3_nt: TGTGCCAGCAGCAGGGGGGACAGGGGGCGGTACACCGGGGAGCTGTTTTTT; cdr3_aa: CASSRGDRGRYTGELFF
d_call: -; j_call: TRBJ1-4; clone_size: -; v_call: TRBV30; cdr3_nt: TGTGCCTGGAGTGGGCAGCGGAGTGAACTGTTTTTT; cdr3_aa: CAWSGQRSELFF
d_call: -; j_call: TRBJ1-2; clone_size: once; v_call: TRBV5-1; cdr3_nt: TGCGCCAGCAGCTTGGGGGAGGAGAACTATGGCTACACCTTC; cdr3_aa: CASSLGEENYGYTF
d_call: -; j_call: TRBJ1-1; clone_size: -; v_call: TRBV18; cdr3_nt: TGTGCCAGCTCACCGGGACAGAACACTGAAGCTTTCTTT; cdr3_aa: CASSPGQNTEAFF
d_call: -; j_call: TRBJ1-6; clone_size: few; v_call: TRBV30; cdr3_nt: TGTGCCTGGGCCTCCGACTGGAATTCACCCCTCCACTTT; cdr3_aa: CAWASDWNSPLHF
d_call: -; j_call: TRBJ2-2; clone_size: -; v_call: TRBV6-4; cdr3_nt: TGTGCCAGCAGTGAAGGGGTCGGGGAGCTGTTTTTT; cdr3_aa: CASSEGVGELFF
d_call: -; j_call: TRBJ1-1; clone_size: once; v_call: TRBV30; cdr3_nt: TGTGCCTGGAGTGTTTATGTCACTGAAGCTTTCTTT; cdr3_aa: CAWSVYVTEAFF
d_call: TRBD2; j_call: TRBJ2-7; clone_size: -; v_call: TRBV7-2; cdr3_nt: TGTGCCAGCAGCTTACTAGCGGGGGGGCCCCACGAGCAGTACTTC; cdr3_aa: CASSLLAGGPHEQYF
d_call: TRBD1; j_call: TRBJ1-5; clone_size: -; v_call: TRBV2; cdr3_nt: TGTGCCAGCAGTATCGGGACAGGGGGCAATCAGCCCCAGCATTTT; cdr3_aa: CASSIGTGGNQPQHF
d_call: -; j_call: TRBJ1-1; clone_size: -; v_call: TRBV5-5; cdr3_nt: TGTGCCAGCAGCTTGACGGACTCTATTGAAGCTTTCTTT; cdr3_aa: CASSLTDSIEAFF
d_call: -; j_call: TRBJ1-6; clone_size: -; v_call: TRBV7-2; cdr3_nt: TGTGCCAGCAGCCCTCGACAGAACAATAATTCACCCCTCCACTTT; cdr3_aa: CASSPRQNNNSPLHF
d_call: TRBD2; j_call: TRBJ2-7; clone_size: -; v_call: TRBV9; cdr3_nt: TGTGCCAGCAGCCCCCGGACTAGCAGCTACGAGCAGTACTTC; cdr3_aa: CASSPRTSSYEQYF
d_call: TRBD2; j_call: TRBJ2-5; clone_size: -; v_call: TRBV11-3; cdr3_nt: TGTGCCAGCAGCCAAAACCTCGGGACTAGTGTTTTCCCCCAAGAGACCCAGTACTTC; cdr3_aa: CASSQNLGTSVFPQETQYF
d_call: -; j_call: TRBJ1-2; clone_size: -; v_call: TRBV19; cdr3_nt: TGTGCCAGTAGTCCGGCTCCGGGTGCGGGCTATGGCTACACCTTC; cdr3_aa: CASSPAPGAGYGYTF
d_call: -; j_call: TRBJ2-2; clone_size: -; v_call: TRBV18; cdr3_nt: TGTGCCAGCAGAAAGGGAGCGAACACCGGGGAGCTGTTTTTT; cdr3_aa: CASRKGANTGELFF
d_call: TRBD1; j_call: TRBJ1-2; clone_size: few; v_call: TRBV4-1; cdr3_nt: TGCGCCAGCAGCCAAGGACGGGACAGGGTGGCATATGGCTACACCTTC; cdr3_aa: CASSQGRDRVAYGYTF
d_call: TRBD1; j_call: TRBJ2-2; clone_size: -; v_call: TRBV15; cdr3_nt: TGTGCCACCAGCAGGAGGGACAGGGGAGGCGGGGAGCTGTTTTTT; cdr3_aa: CATSRRDRGGGELFF
d_call: -; j_call: TRBJ1-4; clone_size: -; v_call: TRBV9; cdr3_nt: TGTGCCAGCAGCGGGCGAGGGTCAACTAATGAAAAACTGTTTTTT; cdr3_aa: CASSGRGSTNEKLFF
d_call: -; j_call: TRBJ2-3; clone_size: -; v_call: TRBV11-2; cdr3_nt: TGTGCCAGCAGCTTTTGGGGCAGAGATACGCAGTATTTT; cdr3_aa: CASSFWGRDTQYF
d_call: -; j_call: TRBJ1-5; clone_size: -; v_call: TRBV24-1; cdr3_nt: TGTGCCACCAGTCCGGGTGTCGGAGCCGATCAGCCCCAGCATTTT; cdr3_aa: CATSPGVGADQPQHF